Listed below are T cell receptor beta chains from one sample, sequenced in a study of T cells expressing NK-cell markers. TCRdb re-called the 5' RACE reads and catalogs CDR3 proteins one per entry, DNA excluded. The ten most abundant clones cover about 0.4% of a sample with over 200,000 distinct CDR3 sequences. Input material: blood T cells: a sorted CD56 or NKG2C T cell subset, CD4+ or CD8+ T cells, or bulk PBMC T cells (not recorded which). The source is a man aged 18 to 29 in good health. Each CDR3 is given with its conserved first and last residue.

V gene	J gene	CDR3 protein
TRBV20-1	TRBJ2-1	CSALGFSDYEQFF
TRBV2	TRBJ2-2	CASRRGLVNTGELFF
TRBV28	TRBJ1-4	CASSLARKLFF
TRBV15	TRBJ2-1	CATSRMGGGLYNEQFF
TRBV5-1	TRBJ1-6	CASSLGGANNSPLHF
TRBV5-4	TRBJ2-3	CASSSRVRSTDTQYF
TRBV6-1	TRBJ2-5	CASNLWGPTGPQYF
TRBV7-9	TRBJ1-4	CASSLGKANEKLFF
TRBV29-1	TRBJ1-4	CSVEDGEKLFF
TRBV6-5	TRBJ2-4	CASSYGPGRNKNIQYF
TRBV6-1	TRBJ1-3	CASSPRPASGNTIYF
TRBV20-1	TRBJ2-5	CSAIPLGFPETQYF
TRBV29-1	TRBJ2-5	CSVDDLAGGAETQYF
TRBV9	TRBJ1-6	CASSVDGRNNSPLHF
TRBV10-3	TRBJ2-5	CAISVKHQETQYF
TRBV5-4	TRBJ2-1	CASSLGSGTRFLNEQFF
TRBV4-1	TRBJ1-1	CASSQAGLFTEAFF
TRBV7-6	TRBJ1-2	CASSRGGDYGYTF
TRBV29-1	TRBJ2-5	CSVDLTGARETQYF
TRBV11-2	TRBJ2-1	CASSLPTLNEQFF
TRBV7-2	TRBJ2-3	CASSPSGLTDTQYF
TRBV20-1	TRBJ2-1	CSAEGRWINNEQFF
TRBV29-1	TRBJ2-4	CSAGLDGTGVAKNIQYF
TRBV6-1	TRBJ1-5	CASSVGGWYSNQPQHF
TRBV3-1	TRBJ2-7	CASSQLGTGGEQYF
TRBV9	TRBJ2-2	CASSAGTVVTGELFF
TRBV12-3/TRBV12-4	TRBJ2-5	CASAWTRGQETQYF
TRBV20-1	TRBJ2-1	CSARSLAGYDEQFF
TRBV5-4	TRBJ1-6	CASSLEGIGSPLHF
TRBV20-1	TRBJ2-3	CSARDPSGPSTDTQYF
TRBV4-2	TRBJ2-1	CASSQQDSYNEQFF
TRBV10-3	TRBJ2-1	CATSLRAEIRDEQFF
TRBV4-2	TRBJ2-3	CASSQEDWGTQYF
TRBV14	TRBJ2-7	CASSPSGRLRYEQYF
TRBV6-2/TRBV6-3	TRBJ2-7	CASSYGRQVSYEQYF
TRBV29-1	TRBJ1-4	CSVRTARNEKLFF
TRBV20-1	TRBJ2-1	CSARDLLRTSGTYNEQFF
TRBV27	TRBJ1-2	CASSLLAAGGSANYGYTF
TRBV5-1	TRBJ2-1	CASRQTSEGEQFF
TRBV7-6	TRBJ1-1	CASSFHLIGTGFMNTEAFF
TRBV5-1	TRBJ2-3	CASSLGETGGTQYF
TRBV5-1	TRBJ2-7	CASSRLGSRSSYEQYF
TRBV30	TRBJ1-5	CAWSVTGALQPQHF
TRBV5-1	TRBJ2-1	CASGPVAGGPGQFF
TRBV21-1	TRBJ2-3	CASSKGAVAGGPGSDTQYF
TRBV11-3	TRBJ2-2	CASTTGMNTGELFF
TRBV5-5	TRBJ2-1	CASSSGWGRGLNNEQFF
TRBV6-1	TRBJ1-2	CASSESGTAPFNYGYTF